The 11 T cell receptor beta chains below were found in one sample sequenced in a study of blood T cell repertoires in COVID-19. This table comes from immunoSEQ multiplex PCR, and its TCRdb copy is limited to in-frame clones, with some not included. The sample comprises around 99,000 clones, around 80% of which are singletons, and almost 4.5% rests with the top ten. Material: peripheral blood. Receptors originate from a human donor in a cohort sampled during active or convalescent COVID-19.

V usage is TRBV6-1 and J usage is TRBJ1-5, with 8 nucleotides matching TRBD1. V shed 2 bases, J shed 4 bases, and the junction held 4 bases outside the gene matches. There are 15 residues in the CDR3. Germline CDR1 is MNHNS and CDR2 is SASEGT. CDR3 in amino acids: CASSETGGLNQPQHF. CDR3 sequence (DNA): TGTGCCAGCAGTGAAACAGGGGGTCTTAATCAGCCCCAGCATTTT.

The rearrangement uses TRBV7-2 and TRBJ2-7, with 8 bases identical to TRBD2. V shed 7 bases, J shed 4 bases, and the junction held 9 bases outside the gene matches. Germline-derived CDR1 and CDR2 are SGHTA and FQGNSA. The CDR3 has 14 amino acids. The CDR3, as DNA: TGTGCCAGCAACCCCGCGGGGGGAGCGTACGAGCAGTACTTC. This sequence encodes CASNPAGGAYEQYF.

This sequence joins TRBV5-1 and TRBJ2-7, with 9 bases that match TRBD1. The CDR3 contains 15 residues. V lost 7 bases and J lost 1; bases outside the gene matches: 9. The V gene's germline CDR1 is SGHRS and CDR2 YFSETQ. The CDR3 spells CASRVGGQGSYEQYF. The CDR3 DNA sequence: TGCGCCAGCCGGGTGGGCGGACAGGGGTCCTACGAGCAGTACTTC. The whole variable domain, remainder taken from reference TRBV5-1 and TRBJ2-7, is KAGVTQTPRYLIKTRGQQVTLSCSPISGHRSVSWYQQTPGQGLQFLFEYFSETQRNKGNFPGRFSGRQFSNSRSEMNVSTLELGDSALYLCASRVGGQGSYEQYFGPGTRLTVT.

Notes on this clone: A read error may produce the germline difference seen at one junction end. J is TRBJ2-7 and V is TRBV7-7; D is perhaps TRBD2 (6 bases). There are 15 residues in the CDR3. The germline gives CDR1 SSHAT, CDR2 FNYEAQ (reference sequence). The CDR3 protein is CASSLASGGLSEQYF. The CDR3 DNA is TGTGCTAGCAGCTTAGCCTCCGGGGGTCTGTCGGAGCAGTACTTC.

CDR3: CASSRTGNSPLHF. The CDR3 coding sequence is TGTGCCAGCAGCCGGACAGGGAACTCACCCCTCCACTTT. The genes are TRBV6-5 and TRBJ1-6; 8 bases line up with TRBD1. CDR3 length: 13 residues. In germline, CDR1 is MNHEY, CDR2 SVGAGI. With 6 bases clipped from V and 10 bases from J, the junction kept 5 bases outside the gene matches.

The chain recombines TRBV19 with TRBJ1-1, with TRBD1 identical over 9 bases. The V and J ends lost 0 bases and 4 bases, in that order; junction bases with no gene match: 15. The CDR3 extends over 19 amino acids. From germline, CDR1 is LNHDA and CDR2 SQIVND (reference sequence). DNA for the CDR3: TGTGCCAGTAGTATAGAACCCGGACAGGGGTCCCCCTGGGCCACTGAAGCTTTCTTT. Its translation: CASSIEPGQGSPWATEAFF.

This chain uses TRBV7-2 with TRBJ2-3, with TRBD1 matching 7 bases. The CDR3 extends over 15 amino acids. J gave up 4 bases and V 5 bases, and 9 bases lay outside the gene matches. The germline CDR1 and CDR2 sequences are SGHTA and FQGNSA. The DNA of the CDR3 is TGTGCCAGCAGCCACCAAGGGGGCTGGGCAGATACGCAGTATTTT. Translated: CASSHQGGWADTQYF.

This chain uses TRBV5-8 with TRBJ2-7, with D possibly TRBD1 on 6 matching bases. The germline gives CDR1 SGHTS, CDR2 YDEGEE. This CDR3 is 13 amino acids long. V was clipped by 9 bases and J by 4 bases, with 17 bases between them. For the CDR3, the DNA is TGTGCCACCGCGAGTGGGACAAGTTACGAGCAGTACTTC. It is translated as CATASGTSYEQYF.

A single count supports this clone. The V gene is TRBV6-2 or TRBV6-3, the J gene TRBJ2-7; 9 bases fit TRBD1. Germline V CDR1 and CDR2: MNHEY, SVGEGT. The CDR3 totals 15 residues. The V gene end was trimmed by 6 bases and the J gene end by 3 bases; junction bases not matched to a gene: 9. CDR3 region: CASSVPGQGLYEQYF. The CDR3 DNA reads TGTGCCAGCAGCGTACCGGGACAGGGCCTCTACGAGCAGTACTTC.

The chain uses TRBV23-1 and TRBJ2-5; TRBD1 might be the D (5 bases). TRBV23-1 qualifies as an ORF whose function is uncertain. Between the trimmed V and J ends, which lost 4 bases and 4 bases, there was a span of 7 bases. The length of the CDR3 is 12 residues. As DNA, the CDR3 is TGCGCCAGCAGTCCCCAGGGAGAGACCCAGTACTTC. It specifies CASSPQGETQYF.

The genes are TRBV19 and TRBJ1-4; 8 nucleotides line up with TRBD1. Germline loops: CDR1 LNHDA, CDR2 SQIVND (reference sequence). The CDR3 is 14 amino acids. V lost 4 bases, J lost 8 bases, and 6 bases stayed unmatched. CDR3 sequence: CASSTTGAGEKLFF. DNA of the CDR3: TGTGCCAGTAGTACGACAGGGGCGGGGGAAAAACTGTTTTTT.